This T cell receptor beta chain was identified in a study of shared T cell receptors in the human thymus. Produced via immunoSEQ multiplex PCR; TCRdb's table is partial and in-frame only. In the table there are about 380,000 clones, around 95% of which are singletons. The V gene's germline CDR1 is MNHEY and CDR2 SMNVEV (reference sequence). Between the trimmed V and J ends, which lost 5 bases and 3 bases, there was a span of 17 bases. This CDR3 region has 15 residues. Source material: thymocytes. The clonotype was recovered from a human donor. V usage is TRBV27 and J usage is TRBJ2-7; a weak D match, TRBD1 (6 bases). CDR3 DNA sequence: TGTGCCAGCAGTCAACAGACAGGTAGGGACTACGAGCAGTACTTC. Its protein product is CASSQQTGRDYEQYF.